This T cell receptor beta chain was observed in a study of vaccination effects on CD4 cells after COVID-19. Study outcomes and limitations: A shortage of convalescent patients and an absence of early post-infection timepoints characterized the study.

Before any sequencing was done, the ViraFEST assay used viral peptide pools to expand antigen-specific CD4+ T cells. Isolation of CD4+ T cells took place after 10 days of culture. The study found no prior SARS-CoV-2 infection in the vaccine recipients, who tested negative for nucleocapsid antibodies. In culture with about 10 IU/ml IL-2 and 9 to 10 ug/ml peptides, PBMC were grown at a few million per well. A half-medium replacement with IL-2 medium was carried out on days 3 and 7. Comments on this clone: Antigen unknown.

Some clones are missing from TCRdb's copy, which holds only in-frame ones; the method was immunoSEQ multiplex PCR. The sample has tens of thousands of clones, less than 85% seen once. V gave up 3 bases and J gave up 10 bases, with 11 bases separating them. CDR3 length equals 12 residues. Germline-derived CDR1 and CDR2 are LGHDT and YNNKEL (reference sequence). The receptor's source is a human donor who received a COVID-19 vaccine. The material was CD4+ T cells from PBMCs cultured with HCoV-NL63 spike peptides, obtained before COVID-19 vaccination. The chain is built from TRBV3-1 (or the pseudogene TRBV3-2) and TRBJ2-3; D gene ambiguous. The CDR3 nucleotides are TGTGCCAGCAGCCAGACTTTGGGGTCGCAGTATTTT. Protein: CASSQTLGSQYF.